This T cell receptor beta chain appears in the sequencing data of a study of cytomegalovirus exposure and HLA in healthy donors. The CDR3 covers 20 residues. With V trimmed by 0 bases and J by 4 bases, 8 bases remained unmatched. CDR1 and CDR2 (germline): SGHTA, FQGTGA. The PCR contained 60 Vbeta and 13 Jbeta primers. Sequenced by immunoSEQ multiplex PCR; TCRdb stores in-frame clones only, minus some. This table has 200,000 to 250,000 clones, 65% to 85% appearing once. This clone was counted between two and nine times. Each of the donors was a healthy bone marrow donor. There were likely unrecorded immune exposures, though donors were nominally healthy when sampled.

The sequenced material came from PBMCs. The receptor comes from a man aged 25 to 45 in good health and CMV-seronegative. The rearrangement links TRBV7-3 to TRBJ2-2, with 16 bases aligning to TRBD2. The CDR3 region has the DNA TGTGCCAGCAGCTTAACACCGGGACTAGCGGGGGGGCGGGGCACCGGGGAGCTGTTTTTT. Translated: CASSLTPGLAGGRGTGELFF. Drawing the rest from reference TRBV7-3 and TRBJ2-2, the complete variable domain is GAGVSQTPSNKVTEKGKYVELRCDPISGHTALYWYRQSLGQGPEFLIYFQGTGAADDSGLPNDRFFAVRPEGSVSTLKIQRTERGDSAVYLCASSLTPGLAGGRGTGELFFGEGSRLTVL.